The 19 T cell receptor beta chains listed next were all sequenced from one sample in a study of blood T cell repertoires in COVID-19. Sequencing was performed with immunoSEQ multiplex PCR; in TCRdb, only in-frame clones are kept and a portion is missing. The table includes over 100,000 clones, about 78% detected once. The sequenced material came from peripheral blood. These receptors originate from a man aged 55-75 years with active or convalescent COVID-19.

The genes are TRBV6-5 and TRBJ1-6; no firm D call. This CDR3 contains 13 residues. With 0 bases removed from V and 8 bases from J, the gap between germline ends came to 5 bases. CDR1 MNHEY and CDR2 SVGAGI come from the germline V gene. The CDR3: CASSYSSDSPLHF. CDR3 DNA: TGTGCCAGCAGTTACTCTTCGGATTCACCCCTCCACTTT.

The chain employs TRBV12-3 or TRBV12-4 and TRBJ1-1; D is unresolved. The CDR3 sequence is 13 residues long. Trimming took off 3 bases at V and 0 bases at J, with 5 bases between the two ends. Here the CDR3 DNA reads TGTGCCAGCAGTTTTATAGTGAACACTGAAGCTTTCTTT. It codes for CASSFIVNTEAFF.

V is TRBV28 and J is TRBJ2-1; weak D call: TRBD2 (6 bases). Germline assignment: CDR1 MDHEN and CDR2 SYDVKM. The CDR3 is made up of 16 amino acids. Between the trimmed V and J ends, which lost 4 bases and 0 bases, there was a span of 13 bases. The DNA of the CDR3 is TGTGCCAGCAGTTCAATTAGCGGCGGCTCCTACAATGAGCAGTTCTTC. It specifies CASSSISGGSYNEQFF.

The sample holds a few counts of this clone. In DNA, the CDR3 is TGTGCCAGCAGCGTAGAGACTACTACGCAGTATTTT. Translated: CASSVETTTQYF. The chain has TRBV9 and TRBJ2-3, with D possibly matching TRBD2 (5 bases). CDR1 is SGDLS and CDR2 is YYNGEE in the germline V gene. This CDR3 is built from 12 residues. V lost 0 bases to trimming and J lost 8 bases, with 7 bases between them.

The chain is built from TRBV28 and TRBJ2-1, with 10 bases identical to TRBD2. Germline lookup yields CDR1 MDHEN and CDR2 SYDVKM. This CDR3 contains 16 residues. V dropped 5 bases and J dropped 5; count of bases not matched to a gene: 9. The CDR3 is CASSIPGTSDNNEQFF. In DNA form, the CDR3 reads TGTGCCAGCAGTATCCCCGGGACTAGCGATAACAATGAGCAGTTCTTC.

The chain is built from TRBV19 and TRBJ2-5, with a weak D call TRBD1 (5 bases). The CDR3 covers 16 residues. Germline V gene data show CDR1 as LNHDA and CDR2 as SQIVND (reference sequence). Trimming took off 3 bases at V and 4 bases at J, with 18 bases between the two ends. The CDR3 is CASSIGGGRVAETQYF. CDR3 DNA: TGTGCCAGTAGTATCGGCGGCGGCAGGGTAGCAGAGACCCAGTACTTC.

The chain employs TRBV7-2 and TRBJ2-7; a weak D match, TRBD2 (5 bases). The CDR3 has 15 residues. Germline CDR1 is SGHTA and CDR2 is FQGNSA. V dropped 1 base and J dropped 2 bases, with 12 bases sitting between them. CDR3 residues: CASSLGAGPTYEQYV. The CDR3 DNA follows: TGTGCCAGCAGCTTAGGGGCGGGCCCGACCTACGAGCAGTACGTC.

The CDR3, as DNA: TGTGCCAGCAGTGAAAGGGCAGGGGGCGCGAGCTATGGCTACACCTTC. Amino acid sequence: CASSERAGGASYGYTF. V gene TRBV2 combines with J gene TRBJ1-2, with 8 nucleotides matching TRBD1. The V gene's germline CDR1 is SNHLY and CDR2 FYNNEI. The CDR3 extends over 16 amino acids. V shed 2 bases, J shed 4 bases, and the junction held 9 bases outside the gene matches.

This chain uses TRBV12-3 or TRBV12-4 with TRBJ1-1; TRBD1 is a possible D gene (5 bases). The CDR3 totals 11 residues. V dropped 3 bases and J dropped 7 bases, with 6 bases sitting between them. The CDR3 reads CASSFTGEAFF. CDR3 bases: TGTGCCAGCAGTTTTACAGGTGAAGCTTTCTTT.

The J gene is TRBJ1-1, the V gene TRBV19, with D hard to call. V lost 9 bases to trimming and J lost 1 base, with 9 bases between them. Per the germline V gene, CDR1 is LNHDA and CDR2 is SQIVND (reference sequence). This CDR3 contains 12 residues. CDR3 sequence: CASSRQNTEAFF. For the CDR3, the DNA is TGTGCCAGCAGCCGACAGAACACTGAAGCTTTCTTT.

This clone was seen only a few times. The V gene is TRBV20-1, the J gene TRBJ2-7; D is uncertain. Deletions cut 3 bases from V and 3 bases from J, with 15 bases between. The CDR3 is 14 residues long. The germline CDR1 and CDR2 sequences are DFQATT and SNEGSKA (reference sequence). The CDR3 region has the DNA TGCAGTGCTAGTAGACTGGGTGGGTTCTACGAGCAGTACGTC. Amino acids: CSASRLGGFYEQYV.

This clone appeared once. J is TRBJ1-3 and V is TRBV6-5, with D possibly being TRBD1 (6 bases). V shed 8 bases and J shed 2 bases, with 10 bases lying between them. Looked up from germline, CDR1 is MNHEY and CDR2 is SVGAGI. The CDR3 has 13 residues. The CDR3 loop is CASETGTGNTIYF. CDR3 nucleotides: TGTGCCAGCGAGACAGGTACTGGAAACACCATATATTTT.

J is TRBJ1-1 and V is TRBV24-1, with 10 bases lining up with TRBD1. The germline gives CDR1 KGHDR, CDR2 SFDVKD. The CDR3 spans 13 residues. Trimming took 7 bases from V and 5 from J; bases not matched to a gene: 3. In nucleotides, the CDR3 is TGTGCCACCAGAGGACAGGGGGTGACTGAAGCTTTCTTT. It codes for CATRGQGVTEAFF.

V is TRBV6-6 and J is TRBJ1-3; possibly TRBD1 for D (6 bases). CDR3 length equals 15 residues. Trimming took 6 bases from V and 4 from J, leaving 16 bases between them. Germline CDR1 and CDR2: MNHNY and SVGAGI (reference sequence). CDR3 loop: CASSHPIGQGNTIYF. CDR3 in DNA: TGTGCCAGCAGCCACCCGATTGGACAGGGAAACACCATATATTTT.

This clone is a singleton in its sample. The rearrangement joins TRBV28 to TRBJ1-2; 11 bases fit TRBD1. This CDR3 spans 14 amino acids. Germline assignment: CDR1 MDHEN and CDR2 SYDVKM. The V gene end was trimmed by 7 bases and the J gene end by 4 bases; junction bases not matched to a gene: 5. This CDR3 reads CASTGQGAIYGYTF. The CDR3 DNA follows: TGTGCCAGCACCGGACAGGGGGCGATCTATGGCTACACCTTC.

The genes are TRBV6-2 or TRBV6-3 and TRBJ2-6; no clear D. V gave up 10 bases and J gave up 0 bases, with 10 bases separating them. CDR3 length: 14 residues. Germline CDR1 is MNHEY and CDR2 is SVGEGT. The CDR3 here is CATSQSSGANVLTF. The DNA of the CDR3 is TGTGCCACCAGCCAGAGCTCTGGGGCCAACGTCCTGACTTTC.

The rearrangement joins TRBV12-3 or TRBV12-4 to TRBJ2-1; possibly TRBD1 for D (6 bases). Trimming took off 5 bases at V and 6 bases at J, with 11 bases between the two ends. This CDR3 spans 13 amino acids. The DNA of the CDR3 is TGTGCCAGCAGTAACAGGGTGCCCAATGAGCAGTTCTTC. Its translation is CASSNRVPNEQFF.

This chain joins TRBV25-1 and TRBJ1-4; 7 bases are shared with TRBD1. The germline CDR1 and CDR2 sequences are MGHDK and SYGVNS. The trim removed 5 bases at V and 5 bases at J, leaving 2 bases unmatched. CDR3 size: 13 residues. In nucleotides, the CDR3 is TGTGCCAGCAGTTCGGACAGGAATGAAAAACTGTTTTTT. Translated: CASSSDRNEKLFF.

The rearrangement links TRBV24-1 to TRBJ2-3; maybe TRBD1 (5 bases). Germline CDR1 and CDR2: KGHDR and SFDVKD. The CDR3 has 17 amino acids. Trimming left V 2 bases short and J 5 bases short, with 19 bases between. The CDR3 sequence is CATSDSGPQGPKDTQYF. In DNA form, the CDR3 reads TGTGCCACCAGTGATTCCGGGCCCCAGGGCCCGAAAGATACGCAGTATTTT.